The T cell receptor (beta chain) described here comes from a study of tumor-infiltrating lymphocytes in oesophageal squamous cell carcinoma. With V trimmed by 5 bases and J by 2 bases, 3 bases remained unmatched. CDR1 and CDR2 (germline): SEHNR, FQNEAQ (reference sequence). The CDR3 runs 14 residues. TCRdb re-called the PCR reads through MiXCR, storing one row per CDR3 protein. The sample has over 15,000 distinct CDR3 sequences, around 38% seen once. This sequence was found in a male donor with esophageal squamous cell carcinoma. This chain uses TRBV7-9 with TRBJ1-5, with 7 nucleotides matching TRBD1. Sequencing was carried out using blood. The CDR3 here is CASSSTGGNQPQHF. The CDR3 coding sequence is TGTGCCAGCAGCAGTACAGGGGGCAATCAGCCCCAGCATTTT.